These T cell receptor beta chains were read from a single sample in a study of PD-1 blockade in classical Hodgkin lymphoma. Here immunoSEQ multiplex PCR was the method, and the copy in TCRdb shows in-frame clones only, minus some. The sample has around 18,000 clones, approximately 70% seen once. This sample comprised CD4+ T cells from blood, obtained before the fourth cycle of nivolumab. The receptor source for this set is a human donor with classical Hodgkin lymphoma. Each CDR3 is given with its conserved first and last residue.

v_call	j_call	cdr3_length	cdr3_aa
TRBV18	TRBJ1-1	14	CASSGQPWNTEAFF
TRBV4-2	TRBJ2-1	15	CASSHYLDRGSEQFF
TRBV5-1	TRBJ2-2	14	CASRRVMNTGELFF
TRBV28	TRBJ2-2	15	CASSSRREVTGELFF
TRBV7-3	TRBJ2-3	13	CASSRAGGDTQYF
TRBV2	TRBJ1-4	11	CASSEERKLFF
TRBV10-3	TRBJ2-2	13	CAITGTSGGELFF
TRBV27	TRBJ2-7	13	CASSSSSSYEQYF
TRBV11-2	TRBJ2-1	15	CASSFDRGEYNEQFF
TRBV5-1	TRBJ2-1	14	CASSLDLSYNEQFF
TRBV25-1	TRBJ1-6	15	CASSTTGAGNSPLHF
TRBV30	TRBJ1-1	14	CAWSVHPWGTEAFF
TRBV4-1	TRBJ2-7	15	CASSQGDSRSGEQYF
TRBV5-4	TRBJ1-6	16	CASSWGTGPPNSPLHF
TRBV7-2	TRBJ1-2	13	CASSLRGRYGYTF
TRBV10-3	TRBJ2-2	13	CAISGTLTGELFF
TRBV5-5	TRBJ2-3	15	CASSLRDYLGDTQYF
TRBV7-2	TRBJ1-6	16	CASRSTPGSTNSPLHF
TRBV7-9	TRBJ2-1	15	CASSLGLAPYNEQFF
TRBV18	TRBJ2-5	15	CASSPGTGNQETQYF
TRBV18	TRBJ2-1	20	CASSPNQWGLAGVSYNEQFF
TRBV27	TRBJ1-2	13	CASTPLESLGYTF
TRBV30	TRBJ2-1	14	CACSGTGFDNEQFF
TRBV9	TRBJ2-5	17	CASSVGLGRRVEETQYF
TRBV14	TRBJ1-3	13	CATRRASGNTIYF
TRBV4-1	TRBJ1-5	17	CASSQVDMGFSNQPQHF
TRBV6-6	TRBJ1-5	16	CASSYSGQYSNQPQHF
TRBV2	TRBJ2-3	17	CASSDSLIGAGTDTQYF
TRBV5-1	TRBJ1-4	15	CASSLGGTTNEKLFF
TRBV5-4	TRBJ1-1	13	CASSPGGATEAFF